Below, 2 T cell receptor beta chains from the same sample are listed, as sequenced in a study of cytomegalovirus exposure and HLA in healthy donors (dated by TCRdb to about 2017). The library was built by means of the immunoSEQ multiplex PCR assay. For the multiplex PCR, a mixture combining 60 forward primers for TCR Vbeta segments and 13 reverse primers for TCR Jbeta segments was used. TCRdb retrieved this table from immuneACCESS and kept in-frame rearrangements only. Not all clones are present; in checked studies, unresolved V genes account for under half, and no reason is known for the remainder. This sample's table lists around 130,000 clones. The ten most abundant clones make up roughly 1.6% of the sample. The sample was PBMCs. These receptor sequences come from a middle-aged woman in good health and CMV-seronegative.

This chain uses TRBV6-5 with TRBJ2-7, with 9 bases fitting TRBD2. This CDR3 comprises 15 residues. Germline V gene lookup returns CDR1 MNHEY and CDR2 SVGAGI. V was clipped by 6 bases and J by 6 bases; unmatched bases: 12. The CDR3 sequence: CASRLSGGSWSEQYV. CDR3 DNA sequence: TGTGCCAGCAGACTTAGCGGGGGCTCCTGGTCCGAGCAGTACGTC.

The rearrangement links TRBV7-2 to TRBJ2-2, with D tentatively TRBD2 (5 bases). CDR1 SGHTA and CDR2 FQGNSA come from the germline V gene. The germline V and J ends were trimmed by 5 bases and 6 bases, with 19 bases remaining between them. The CDR3 length is 16 residues. The CDR3 loop is CASSGRAGGIAGELFF. The DNA for the CDR3 is TGTGCCAGCAGCGGTCGGGCAGGAGGTATAGCCGGGGAGCTGTTTTTT.